These 30 T cell receptor beta chains came from one sample sequenced in a study of shared T cell receptors in the human thymus. TCRdb keeps only in-frame clones here, not all; method: immunoSEQ multiplex PCR. Found here are 600,000 or so clones, roughly 86% of them singletons; the top ten hold more than 0.009%. These data also featured in a second study, about human thymus T cells.

The sample taken for sequencing was thymocytes. These receptors were obtained from a boy younger than two with a congenital heart defect.

This rearrangement joins TRBV6-5 to TRBJ1-2, with 7 bases identical to TRBD1. V gave up 2 bases and J gave up 6 bases; unmatched junction bases: 6. The CDR3 sequence is 14 residues long. The V gene's germline CDR1 is MNHEY and CDR2 SVGAGI. This CDR3 is CASSYAGTDNGYTF. The CDR3 coding sequence is TGTGCCAGCAGTTACGCCGGGACAGATAATGGCTACACCTTC.

The rearrangement joins TRBV5-1 to TRBJ2-1; 9 positions match TRBD2. The CDR3 has 15 residues. CDR1 SGHRS and CDR2 YFSETQ come from the germline V gene. V shed 2 bases, J shed 6 bases, and the junction held 6 bases outside the gene matches. CDR3 nucleotide sequence: TGCGCCAGCAGCTTTCTAGCGGGAACGTCCAATGAGCAGTTCTTC. Residues: CASSFLAGTSNEQFF.

The V and J genes are TRBV11-1 and TRBJ1-2, with D maybe TRBD1 (5 bases). The length of the CDR3 is 13 residues. The ends were cut back, 5 bases at V and 7 bases at J, with 14 bases in the middle. The germline V gene has CDR1 SGHAT and CDR2 FQDESV (reference sequence). CDR3 region: CASSPGLRLGYTF. As DNA, the CDR3 is TGTGCCAGCAGCCCGGGACTCCGGCTTGGCTACACCTTC.

The chain recombines TRBV7-9 with TRBJ2-1, with 13 nucleotides matching TRBD2. The J segment lost 12 bases and the V segment lost 1 base, leaving 15 bases of the junction unmatched. Per the germline V gene, CDR1 is SEHNR and CDR2 is FQNEAQ (reference sequence). This CDR3 spans 18 amino acids. CDR3 protein: CASSLVVDGTSGVAGQFF. Written as DNA, the CDR3 is TGTGCCAGCAGCTTAGTAGTAGACGGGACTAGCGGGGTTGCTGGGCAGTTCTTC.

This clone turned up a few times. The chain joins TRBV28 to TRBJ1-2; 7 bases are shared with TRBD1. V lost 5 bases and J lost 4; bases outside the gene matches: 4. CDR1 and CDR2 from the germline V gene are MDHEN and SYDVKM. The length of the CDR3 is 13 residues. CDR3 in amino acids: CASSTDRAYGYTF. The DNA of the CDR3 is TGTGCCAGCAGTACCGACAGGGCCTATGGCTACACCTTC.

This chain links TRBV29-1 with TRBJ2-7; the match to TRBD1 covers 10 bases. The junction had 10 bases not matched to a gene; V was cut back by 5 bases and J by 3 bases. The CDR3 extends over 15 amino acids. From germline, CDR1 is SQVTM and CDR2 ANQGSEA. CDR3 sequence reads: CSVPSGDRGRYEQYF. In DNA form, the CDR3 reads TGCAGCGTTCCCTCCGGGGACAGGGGACGCTACGAGCAGTACTTC.

The chain recombines TRBV29-1 with TRBJ1-3; 7 nucleotides align to TRBD1. This CDR3 contains 17 residues. Germline V lookup: CDR1 SQVTM, CDR2 ANQGSEA. V trimming: 7 bases; J trimming: 1 base; junction bases outside the gene matches: 16. The CDR3 loop is CSGQTGARDPSGNTIYF. The CDR3, as DNA: TGCAGCGGGCAAACAGGGGCACGAGATCCATCTGGAAACACCATATATTTT.

The V and J genes are TRBV15 and TRBJ1-2; maybe TRBD1 (5 bases). V lost 1 base to trimming and J lost 4 bases, with 19 bases between them. Germline V lookup: CDR1 LNHNV, CDR2 YYDKDF (reference sequence). CDR3 length: 17 residues. Here the CDR3 reads CATSRGEGPEEPYGYTF. The CDR3 coding sequence is TGTGCCACCAGCAGAGGGGAGGGGCCTGAAGAGCCCTATGGCTACACCTTC.

The genes are TRBV2 and TRBJ2-3; 11 nucleotides agree with TRBD2. V dropped 6 bases and J dropped 0; count of bases not matched to a gene: 2. The CDR3 is 15 residues long. Germline V lookup: CDR1 SNHLY, CDR2 FYNNEI. The CDR3 sequence: CASRGLAASTDTQYF. The CDR3 DNA is TGTGCCAGCAGGGGACTAGCGGCTAGCACAGATACGCAGTATTTT.

This clone was seen more than once but under ten times. The rearrangement links TRBV7-2 to TRBJ1-1; D remains ambiguous. Germline V gene lookup returns CDR1 SGHTA and CDR2 FQGNSA. Between the trimmed V and J ends, which lost 1 base and 1 base, there was a span of 10 bases. The CDR3 is 15 residues long. CDR3 nucleotides: TGTGCCAGCAGCTTAGTGTACACTAGGAACACTGAAGCTTTCTTT. This encodes CASSLVYTRNTEAFF. The whole variable domain, filled in from reference TRBV7-2 and TRBJ1-1, reads GAGVSQSPSNKVTEKGKDVELRCDPISGHTALYWYRQSLGQGLEFLIYFQGNSAPDKSGLPSDRFSAERTGGSVSTLTIQRTQQEDSAVYLCASSLVYTRNTEAFFGQGTRLTVV.

This chain connects TRBV7-2 to TRBJ2-7; TRBD1 matches at 8 bases. The CDR3 extends over 17 amino acids. Germline CDR1 and CDR2: SGHTA and FQGNSA. The J segment lost 0 bases and the V segment lost 5 bases, leaving 12 bases of the junction unmatched. The CDR3 sequence: CASSPTARTGISYEQYF. DNA for the CDR3: TGTGCCAGCAGCCCAACGGCCAGGACAGGGATCTCCTACGAGCAGTACTTC.

The table lists this clone with a few counts. The genes are TRBV10-3 and TRBJ1-2, with TRBD1 identical over 8 bases. CDR3 size: 19 residues. Germline V gives CDR1 ENHRY, CDR2 SYGVKD. V was clipped by 10 bases and J by 0 bases; unmatched bases: 22. In DNA, the CDR3 is TGTGCCACCGGCCCCGGGACAGGAAGGGGCCCTAGTCCTAACTATGGCTACACCTTC. Amino acids: CATGPGTGRGPSPNYGYTF.

In its sample, this clone was seen once. The chain couples TRBV19 to TRBJ1-6; 10 bases fit TRBD1. Germline V gene lookup returns CDR1 LNHDA and CDR2 SQIVND (reference sequence). The CDR3 sequence is 19 residues long. Unmatched junction bases numbered 14, after V lost 5 bases and J lost 4 bases. CDR3 in DNA: TGTGCCAGTAGTCCCTCGTCGGCGACAGGGGGCGCTTATAATTCACCCCTCCACTTT. Translated, it gives CASSPSSATGGAYNSPLHF.

This chain joins TRBV25-1 and TRBJ1-3, with TRBD1 matching over 7 bases. Germline values: CDR1 MGHDK, CDR2 SYGVNS. The CDR3 extends over 16 amino acids. V was clipped by 8 bases and J by 0 bases; unmatched bases: 10. CDR3 sequence (DNA): TGTGCCAGCGAAGGGGGCCGCACGATCTCTGGAAACACCATATATTTT. This encodes CASEGGRTISGNTIYF.

The chain is built from TRBV18 and TRBJ2-7, with 9 bases aligning to TRBD1. The CDR3 is made up of 15 amino acids. Germline-derived CDR1 and CDR2 are KGHSH and LQKENI. Trimming removed 2 bases from V and 5 bases from J; junction bases left unmatched: 7. CDR3 amino acids: CASSPITGGRNEQYF. The CDR3 nucleotides read TGTGCCAGCTCACCAATAACAGGGGGCCGTAACGAGCAGTACTTC.

The V and J genes are TRBV6-1 and TRBJ2-5; 8 nucleotides align to TRBD1. J gave up 12 bases and V 3 bases, and 3 bases lay outside the gene matches. The V gene's germline CDR1 is MNHNS and CDR2 SASEGT. The CDR3 extends over 11 amino acids. Written as DNA, the CDR3 is TGTGCCAGCAGTGATACGACAGGGGAGTACTTC. Its translation: CASSDTTGEYF.

The CDR3 loop reads CASSLVRREVNEQYF. The DNA for the CDR3 is TGCGCCAGCAGCTTGGTAAGGAGGGAAGTCAACGAGCAGTACTTC. The rearrangement uses TRBV5-1 and TRBJ2-7; D might be TRBD2 (6 bases). V gave up 0 bases and J gave up 5 bases, with 15 bases separating them. CDR1 is SGHRS and CDR2 is YFSETQ in the germline V gene. The CDR3 has 15 residues.

The chain joins TRBV5-1 to TRBJ1-3; 8 bases are a match to TRBD1. The CDR3 length is 15 residues. CDR1 and CDR2 from the germline V gene are SGHRS and YFSETQ. The V gene end was trimmed by 4 bases and the J gene end by 5 bases; junction bases not matched to a gene: 8. CDR3 in amino acids: CASSGTTGVRNTIYF. The CDR3 DNA is TGCGCCAGCAGCGGGACGACAGGGGTTAGAAACACCATATATTTT.

The chain uses TRBV7-8 and TRBJ2-1; TRBD2 aligns across 11 bases. Unmatched junction bases numbered 3, after V lost 5 bases and J lost 3 bases. Germline V lookup: CDR1 SGHVS, CDR2 FQNEAQ. The CDR3 sequence is 15 residues long. DNA of the CDR3: TGTGCCAGCAGCCTGCTAGCGGGAGGCTACAATGAGCAGTTCTTC. This encodes CASSLLAGGYNEQFF.

J is TRBJ2-3 and V is TRBV6-4, with 9 positions matching TRBD2. The V segment lost 3 bases and the J segment 2 bases; nucleotides outside the gene matches: 6. CDR3 length: 16 residues. Germline CDR1 and CDR2: MRHNA and SNTAGT. The CDR3 sequence: CASSEVRGGYTDTQYF. CDR3 in DNA: TGTGCCAGCAGTGAAGTGCGGGGGGGCTACACAGATACGCAGTATTTT.

This chain links TRBV25-1 with TRBJ1-2; perhaps TRBD1 as D (5 bases). The CDR3 has 12 amino acids. Trimming shortened V by 3 bases and J by 8 bases, and 10 bases separated the two germline ends. CDR1 MGHDK and CDR2 SYGVNS come from the germline V gene. The CDR3 loop reads CASSEAGLGYTF. The CDR3 bases are TGTGCCAGCAGTGAGGCAGGGCTCGGCTACACCTTC.

V gene TRBV30 combines with J gene TRBJ2-7, with 15 bases matching TRBD2. The V and J ends lost 3 bases and 2 bases, in that order; junction bases with no gene match: 8. CDR1 GTSNPN and CDR2 SVGIG come from the germline V gene (reference sequence). The CDR3 consists of 17 residues. Here the CDR3 DNA reads TGTGCCTGGAGCCCGGGGACTAGCGGGGGGACCACCTACGAGCAGTACTTC. Translating it yields CAWSPGTSGGTTYEQYF. The full variable domain, its missing parts supplied by reference TRBV30 and TRBJ2-7, is SQTIHQWPATLVQPVGSPLSLECTVEGTSNPNLYWYRQAAGRGLQLLFYSVGIGQISSEVPQNLSASRPQDRQFILSSKKLLLSDSGFYLCAWSPGTSGGTTYEQYFGPGTRLTVT.

This rearrangement joins TRBV7-2 to TRBJ2-7; tentatively, D is TRBD1 (6 bases). With 2 bases removed from V and 0 bases from J, the gap between germline ends came to 14 bases. The CDR3 has 16 amino acids. Germline V lookup: CDR1 SGHTA, CDR2 FQGNSA. In nucleotides, the CDR3 is TGTGCCAGCAGCTTAAAACTCAGACAGGACTCCTACGAGCAGTACTTC. It yields the protein CASSLKLRQDSYEQYF.

As DNA, the CDR3 is TGTGCCATCAGGACAGGGGGTGATTCACCCCTCCACTTT. The encoded protein is CAIRTGGDSPLHF. The chain uses TRBV28 and TRBJ1-6, with 10 bases aligning to TRBD1. V dropped 10 bases and J dropped 8; count of bases not matched to a gene: 5. This CDR3 is 13 amino acids long. Per germline, CDR1 MDHEN and CDR2 SYDVKM.

The chain combines TRBV30 with TRBJ2-7; D ambiguous. This CDR3 comprises 14 residues. Trimming removed 1 base from V and 2 bases from J, with 12 bases in between. CDR1 and CDR2 from the germline V gene are GTSNPN and SVGIG (reference sequence). The CDR3 coding sequence is TGTGCCTGGAGTGATCCGCGTCCCCCCTACGAGCAGTACTTC. Its protein product is CAWSDPRPPYEQYF.

This clone has only one observation. The genes are TRBV5-1 and TRBJ2-5; D remains ambiguous. Germline-derived CDR1 and CDR2 are SGHRS and YFSETQ. The CDR3 sequence is 14 residues long. Between the trimmed V and J ends, which lost 1 base and 6 bases, there was a span of 13 bases. In nucleotides, the CDR3 is TGCGCCAGCAGCTTGCCAAGTCGAGAGAAGACCCAGTACTTC. As protein: CASSLPSREKTQYF. Using reference TRBV5-1 and TRBJ2-5 for the parts outside the CDR3, the full variable domain is KAGVTQTPRYLIKTRGQQVTLSCSPISGHRSVSWYQQTPGQGLQFLFEYFSETQRNKGNFPGRFSGRQFSNSRSEMNVSTLELGDSALYLCASSLPSREKTQYFGPGTRLLVL.

The DNA for the CDR3 is TGTGCCAGCAGCCCAAACGGACAGGCCCAGCGGCTGTTTTTT. Translated, it gives CASSPNGQAQRLFF. The rearrangement links TRBV16 to TRBJ1-4, with 7 bases aligning to TRBD1. There are 14 residues in the CDR3. Germline CDR1 reads KGHSY; CDR2 reads FQNENV. The junction had 13 bases not matched to a gene; V was cut back by 4 bases and J by 14 bases. The entire variable domain, with the rest obtained from reference TRBV16 and TRBJ1-4, is as follows: GEEVAQTPKHLVRGEGQKAKLYCAPIKGHSYVFWYQQVLKNEFKFLISFQNENVFDETGMPKERFSAKCLPNSPCSLEIQATKLEDSAVYFCASSPNGQAQRLFFGSGTQLSVL.

V is TRBV18 and J is TRBJ2-5, with a weak D call TRBD2 (5 bases). Matching the DNA end better, TRBJ2-7 makes the J call doubtful. The CDR3 is made up of 14 amino acids. Germline V CDR1 and CDR2: KGHSH, LQKENI. The CDR3 spells CASSPSPGTYEQYF. The DNA of the CDR3 is TGTGCCAGCTCACCCTCCCCGGGAACCTACGAGCAGTACTTC.

This clone was observed a few times. This chain uses TRBV2 with TRBJ1-6; D remains ambiguous. Trimming pared 4 bases from V and 5 bases from J, leaving 15 bases between. Germline V gene lookup returns CDR1 SNHLY and CDR2 FYNNEI. The CDR3 has 16 amino acids. CDR3 nucleotides: TGTGCCAGCAGTGGCCCGCGGTGGGGAGATAATTCACCCCTCCACTTT. Its protein product is CASSGPRWGDNSPLHF.

The V gene is TRBV5-1, the J gene TRBJ2-5; no clear D. Matching the DNA end better, TRBJ2-7 makes the J call doubtful. This CDR3 comprises 14 residues. From germline, CDR1 is SGHRS and CDR2 YFSETQ. The CDR3 spells CASSLIGDSYEQYF. CDR3 sequence (DNA): TGCGCCAGCAGCTTGATCGGTGATTCCTACGAGCAGTACTTC.